What follows is one T cell receptor (beta chain) and its context. This receptor's antigen is unknown. Base-call qualities are not available, and no considerably larger clone is one nucleotide away. From the cysteine through the phenylalanine, the CDR3 covers 16 amino acids. The CDR3 DNA has 48 bases and is translated from base 1. CDR1 is given as SEHNR and CDR2 as FQNEAQ, both from the germline V gene (reference sequence). V lost 3 bases and J lost 3 bases; the stretch between them is 15 bases long. This sample is drawn from a study of CD4+ T cells in melanoma (dated by TCRdb to between 2021 and 2024). About the investigation overall: Neoantigen-specific CD4+ T cells in human melanoma were investigated in the study. General conclusions and limits of the study: The report described a correlation between neoantigen-specific CD4+ T cells and the function of CD8+ T cells, macrophages and B cells. Diverse differentiation states were reported to be shown by neoantigen-specific CD4+ T cells in melanoma.

Donors were patients with melanoma. Library generation was performed with the immunoSEQ multiplex PCR assay. Drawn from immuneACCESS, this table holds only the in-frame rearrangements with V and J called that TCRdb kept. Clones are partly lost; checked studies trace under half to an unresolved V gene and leave the rest unexplained. The table for this sample lists around 100,000 clones; about 90% of them were counted only once. The leading ten clones occupy roughly 3.3% of the sample. The sequence came from a human donor with melanoma. This chain is built from TRBV7-9 and TRBJ2-1; the D gene is not confidently resolved. The sample taken for sequencing was peripheral blood. The DNA sequence is as follows: TGTGCCAGCAGCTTCCCCTTTTCGCAGCTCTACAATGAGCAGTTCTTC. Its protein reads: CASSFPFSQLYNEQFF.